The clone carrying this T cell receptor beta chain has more than one count but fewer than ten. The assay was immunoSEQ multiplex PCR, and TCRdb's table has in-frame clones only and misses some. The sample gives some 13,000 clones, roughly 50% of which show up once; 30% to 35% is in the top ten. Germline V CDR1 and CDR2: SGHRS, YFSETQ. CDR3 length: 16 amino acids. V shed 2 bases and J 4 bases; nucleotides not matched to a gene: 6. This entry belongs to a study of cytotoxic CD8 clonotypes in ibrutinib-treated CLL. Sequenced here: PBMCs, sampled at a 24-month disease-progression time point, from a patient treated with ibrutinib. This clonotype originated in a human donor with chronic lymphocytic leukemia. V is TRBV5-1 and J is TRBJ2-1; 10 bases agree with TRBD2. DNA for the CDR3: TGCGCCAGCAGCTTAACGCTAGCGGGGGCGTACAATGAGCAGTTCTTC. Its translation is CASSLTLAGAYNEQFF.